These 29 T cell receptor beta chains were sequenced from one sample in a study of cytomegalovirus exposure and HLA in healthy donors (dated by TCRdb to the late 2010s). Receptor amplification or capture employed the immunoSEQ multiplex PCR assay. A mixture of 60 forward primers for TCR Vbeta segments and 13 reverse primers for TCR Jbeta segments was used in the multiplex PCR. The immuneACCESS repertoire file appears here via TCRdb, limited to in-frame rearrangements. These files lack a portion of the clones; in checked studies, under half of the deficit traces to unresolved V genes, and the cause of the others is not known. The sample profile shows some 120,000 clones; approximately 82% of them were found once. The leading ten clones occupy roughly 22% of the sample. The sequenced sample was PBMCs. These receptor sequences come from a man between 25 and 39 years old in good health and CMV-seropositive.

The chain couples TRBV10-1 to TRBJ1-5; the D is unclear. CDR1 and CDR2 from the germline V gene are WNHNN and SYGVQD (reference sequence). Trimming removed 3 bases at V and 3 bases at J, with 6 bases between. The CDR3 sequence is 13 residues long. CDR3 nucleotides: TGCGCCAGCAGTGAAAACACCAATCAGCCCCAGCATTTT. Translating gives CASSENTNQPQHF.

This clone was picked up a small number of times. The rearrangement links TRBV5-6 to TRBJ2-1, with a weak D call TRBD2 (5 bases). CDR3 length equals 12 residues. The V end lost 1 base, the J end lost 14 bases, and 13 bases lay between the germline ends. CDR1 is SGHDT, CDR2 YYEEEE, per germline. Here the CDR3 DNA reads TGTGCCAGCAGCTTGTTCCGGGGTGCGGAGTTCTTC. Amino acid sequence: CASSLFRGAEFF.

This clone was counted a few times. The J gene is TRBJ2-5, the V gene TRBV6-5; TRBD1 matches 10 bases. Germline loops: CDR1 MNHEY, CDR2 SVGAGI. The CDR3 spans 15 residues. The V gene end was trimmed by 2 bases and the J gene end by 4 bases; junction bases not matched to a gene: 4. CDR3 sequence (DNA): TGTGCCAGCAGTTACGGGACAGGGGTGAGAGAGACCCAGTACTTC. Amino acid sequence: CASSYGTGVRETQYF.

This chain joins TRBV4-1 and TRBJ1-1, with 7 bases identical to TRBD1. Germline V gene lookup returns CDR1 MGHRA and CDR2 YSYEKL. This CDR3 is 15 amino acids long. The junction had 4 bases not matched to a gene; V was cut back by 3 bases and J by 0 bases. The CDR3: CASSHYGTVNTEAFF. The CDR3 DNA is TGCGCCAGCAGCCATTACGGGACAGTGAACACTGAAGCTTTCTTT.

This chain joins TRBV5-4 and TRBJ2-7; maybe TRBD2 (6 bases). This CDR3 is 13 amino acids long. Trimming shortened V by 4 bases and J by 3 bases, and 11 bases separated the two germline ends. Looked up from germline, CDR1 is SGHNT and CDR2 is YYREEE (reference sequence). The CDR3 DNA is TGTGCCAGCAGCGGAGGGGAGGACTACGAGCAGTACTTC. Amino acid sequence: CASSGGEDYEQYF. The entire variable domain, with the rest obtained from reference TRBV5-4 and TRBJ2-7, is as follows: ETGVTQSPTHLIKTRGQQVTLRCSSQSGHNTVSWYQQALGQGPQFIFQYYREEENGRGNFPPRFSGLQFPNYSSELNVNALELDDSALYLCASSGGEDYEQYFGPGTRLTVT.

J is TRBJ2-1 and V is TRBV6-5, with 12 bases matching TRBD2. The junction had 7 bases not matched to a gene; V was cut back by 7 bases and J by 9 bases. The CDR3 contains 14 residues. Per the germline V gene, CDR1 is MNHEY and CDR2 is SVGAGI. In DNA form, the CDR3 reads TGTGCCAGCAAATCAGGACTAGCGGGAAGTGAGCAGTTCTTC. This translates into CASKSGLAGSEQFF.

The genes are TRBV18 and TRBJ2-1; D might be TRBD1 (5 bases). The CDR3 runs to 18 residues. The germline V gene has CDR1 KGHSH and CDR2 LQKENI. The V end lost 2 bases, the J end lost 2 bases, and 19 bases lay between the germline ends. The CDR3 nucleotides read TGTGCCAGCTCACCAGTTAGACAAAAAGGGGCCCCCTACAATGAGCAGTTCTTC. This translates into CASSPVRQKGAPYNEQFF.

The rearrangement joins TRBV19 to TRBJ2-3; 9 bases are a match to TRBD1. Unmatched junction bases numbered 2, after V lost 1 base and J lost 6 bases. This CDR3 spans 14 amino acids. Looked up from germline, CDR1 is LNHDA and CDR2 is SQIVND (reference sequence). The CDR3 DNA is TGTGCCAGTAGTATAGGGACAGGGGAGGATACGCAGTATTTT. It yields the protein CASSIGTGEDTQYF.

The J gene is TRBJ1-2, the V gene TRBV5-1; 7 nucleotides match TRBD1. J was trimmed by 11 bases and V by 0 bases; bases with no gene match: 10. Germline V gene sequence: CDR1 SGHRS, CDR2 YFSETQ. This CDR3 has 14 residues. The CDR3 sequence: CASSLGRGPLHYTF. The CDR3 nucleotides read TGCGCCAGCAGCTTGGGGAGGGGGCCACTCCATTACACCTTC.

This clone turned up a few times. This chain links TRBV11-2 with TRBJ2-5; TRBD1 agrees at 9 bases. The CDR3 loop spans 15 amino acids. V gave up 0 bases and J gave up 5 bases; unmatched junction bases: 4. CDR1 is SGHAT, CDR2 FQNNGV, per germline. CDR3 nucleotide sequence: TGTGCCAGCAGCTTAGATACAGGGGGCTTCGAGACCCAGTACTTC. This sequence encodes CASSLDTGGFETQYF.

This clone has a single count. V gene TRBV30 combines with J gene TRBJ2-7; 7 bases agree with TRBD2. Looked up from germline, CDR1 is GTSNPN and CDR2 is SVGIG (reference sequence). The CDR3 runs 14 residues. V dropped 1 base and J dropped 6; count of bases not matched to a gene: 9. The CDR3 sequence: CAWSGGSGIGEQYV. The CDR3 region has the DNA TGTGCCTGGAGTGGGGGGAGCGGGATAGGCGAGCAGTACGTC.

The chain combines TRBV7-9 with TRBJ2-7; TRBD1 is a possible D gene (6 bases). The germline V gene has CDR1 SEHNR and CDR2 FQNEAQ (reference sequence). V lost 1 base and J lost 5, with 12 bases in between. CDR3 length equals 14 residues. The CDR3 DNA follows: TGTGCCAGCAGCTTAGGGCAGGGGTTTGACGAGCAGTACGTC. Amino acids: CASSLGQGFDEQYV.

The chain is built from TRBV7-8 and TRBJ2-7; 9 bases fit TRBD2. The CDR3 spans 16 residues. Germline V gene data show CDR1 as SGHVS and CDR2 as FQNEAQ. The V and J ends lost 1 base and 0 bases, in that order; junction bases with no gene match: 4. The CDR3 loop reads CASSLGVAGVSYEQYF. Written as DNA, the CDR3 is TGTGCCAGCAGCTTAGGGGTAGCGGGGGTCTCCTACGAGCAGTACTTC.

This clone was seen a single time. This chain uses TRBV9 with TRBJ1-2, with D perhaps TRBD1 (5 bases). The CDR3 contains 16 residues. CDR1 is SGDLS, CDR2 YYNGEE, per germline. V lost 6 bases and J lost 4, with 22 bases in between. This CDR3 is CASISLLRGFRYGYTF. The DNA of the CDR3 is TGTGCCAGCATCTCACTCCTTCGGGGGTTCCGCTATGGCTACACCTTC. Full variable domain (remainder filled in from reference TRBV9 and TRBJ1-2): DSGVTQTPKHLITATGQRVTLRCSPRSGDLSVYWYQQSLDQGLQFLIQYYNGEERAKGNILERFSAQQFPDLHSELNLSSLELGDSALYFCASISLLRGFRYGYTFGSGTRLTVV.

This chain joins TRBV27 and TRBJ2-4, with D perhaps matching TRBD2 (5 bases). The germline gives CDR1 MNHEY, CDR2 SMNVEV (reference sequence). With 0 bases removed from V and 7 bases from J, the gap between germline ends came to 10 bases. The CDR3 is made up of 14 amino acids. The CDR3 DNA reads TGTGCCAGCAGTTTATCGCCTAGCAGGAACATTCAGTACTTC. Translating it yields CASSLSPSRNIQYF.

V usage is TRBV5-8 and J usage is TRBJ1-5, with 10 bases identical to TRBD1. Trimming took 1 base from V and 0 from J; bases not matched to a gene: 4. The CDR3 consists of 17 residues. Germline V lookup: CDR1 SGHTS, CDR2 YDEGEE. The CDR3 bases are TGTGCCAGCAGCTTGTGGACAGGGGGGAATAGCAATCAGCCCCAGCATTTT. Translated, it gives CASSLWTGGNSNQPQHF.

The chain combines TRBV10-2 with TRBJ2-7, with D possibly being TRBD1 (6 bases). Germline V gene lookup returns CDR1 WSHSY and CDR2 SAAADI. There are 13 residues in the CDR3. V lost 6 bases and J 6 bases, leaving 15 bases between the germline ends. The CDR3 bases are TGCGCCAGCAGGGGACAAAGGCAGGGCGAGCAGTACTTC. The encoded protein is CASRGQRQGEQYF.

The chain has TRBV21-1 and TRBJ1-5; the table's D call, TRBD1, was not checked against the DNA. TRBV21-1 is a recognized pseudogene. The CDR3 runs to 13 residues. The CDR3 coding sequence is TGTGCCAGCAGCAACCACAGTTGTCAGCCCCAGCATTTT. This encodes CASSNHSCQPQHF.

The rearrangement joins TRBV6-1 to TRBJ2-7; D unresolved. Germline-derived CDR1 and CDR2 are MNHNS and SASEGT. The CDR3 has 13 residues. The chain's CDR3 is CASGEARRLEQYV. In DNA form, the CDR3 reads TGTGCCAGCGGTGAAGCGCGTAGACTCGAGCAGTACGTC.

The rearrangement joins TRBV19 to TRBJ1-1; TRBD1 matches at 9 bases. This CDR3 is built from 16 residues. Germline-derived CDR1 and CDR2 are LNHDA and SQIVND (reference sequence). The junction had 8 bases not matched to a gene; V was cut back by 5 bases and J by 1 base. The CDR3: CASSPRTGAGNTEAFF. The CDR3 nucleotides read TGTGCCAGTAGTCCAAGGACAGGGGCAGGGAACACTGAAGCTTTCTTT.

The chain has TRBV29-1 and TRBJ1-2, with D maybe TRBD1 (5 bases). Trimming stripped 3 bases from V and 2 bases from J, with 13 bases between. Germline CDR1 is SQVTM and CDR2 is ANQGSEA. The CDR3 has 14 residues. The CDR3 loop reads CSVDEARQNYGYTF. The CDR3 DNA is TGCAGCGTTGATGAAGCGAGACAGAACTATGGCTACACCTTC.

This clone was detected a few times. The rearrangement uses TRBV28 and TRBJ1-5; 8 bases are a match to TRBD1. The germline gives CDR1 MDHEN, CDR2 SYDVKM. Trimming cost V 2 bases and J 4 bases; bases outside gene matches: 13. This CDR3 region has 18 residues. The CDR3 here is CASSLGLGLGTGNQPQHF. The CDR3 DNA sequence: TGTGCCAGCAGTTTAGGTCTGGGACTGGGGACAGGTAATCAGCCCCAGCATTTT.

As concerns this clone: Other DNA sequences from this sample encode an identical CDR3 as well. For the CDR3, the DNA is TGCGCCAGCAGCTTGGCGGGAACCCAAGAGACCCAGTACTTC. This gives the protein CASSLAGTQETQYF. The J gene is TRBJ2-5, the V gene TRBV5-1; D perhaps matches TRBD2 (5 bases). Germline V CDR1 and CDR2: SGHRS, YFSETQ. V lost 0 bases and J 1 base, leaving 7 bases between the germline ends. This CDR3 is built from 14 residues.

The CDR3 spells CASSFEFAGYGYTF. DNA for the CDR3: TGTGCCAGCAGCTTTGAGTTTGCTGGCTATGGCTACACCTTC. The chain couples TRBV5-5 to TRBJ1-2; no clear D gene. CDR3 length equals 14 residues. V lost 2 bases to trimming and J lost 4 bases, with 12 bases between them. Germline CDR1 SGHKS, CDR2 YYEKEE (reference sequence).

The V and J genes are TRBV28 and TRBJ2-1; 11 bases agree with TRBD2. This CDR3 is 16 amino acids long. The V gene end was trimmed by 6 bases and the J gene end by 0 bases; junction bases not matched to a gene: 4. Germline V gene data show CDR1 as MDHEN and CDR2 as SYDVKM. CDR3 nucleotide sequence: TGTGCCAGCAGGCAGGGGACTAGCGGCTCCTACAATGAGCAGTTCTTC. Translated, it gives CASRQGTSGSYNEQFF.

The chain employs TRBV6-1 and TRBJ1-2; 7 nucleotides align to TRBD1. Germline loops: CDR1 MNHNS, CDR2 SASEGT. This CDR3 region has 15 residues. The trim removed 6 bases at V and 2 bases at J, leaving 9 bases unmatched. The CDR3 is CASRATGEWNYGYTF. CDR3 nucleotide sequence: TGTGCCAGCAGAGCTACAGGGGAGTGGAACTATGGCTACACCTTC.

This sequence joins TRBV15 and TRBJ2-7, with D possibly being TRBD1 (6 bases). Germline lookup yields CDR1 LNHNV and CDR2 YYDKDF (reference sequence). The CDR3 consists of 16 residues. V was pared by 0 bases and J by 6 bases, with 18 bases between. CDR3 loop: CATSRDLSLDSGEQYF. CDR3 nucleotide sequence: TGTGCCACCAGCAGAGATCTGAGCCTGGACAGTGGCGAGCAGTACTTC.

J is TRBJ2-5 and V is TRBV28; 11 bases map to TRBD1. Matching the DNA end better, TRBJ2-7 makes the J call doubtful. From germline, CDR1 is MDHEN and CDR2 SYDVKM. The CDR3 contains 16 residues. In nucleotides, the CDR3 is TGTGCCAGCAGTTTTCGGGACAGGGGGATACCCTACGAGCAGTACTTC. Translating it yields CASSFRDRGIPYEQYF.

The gene calls are TRBV10-3 and TRBJ2-3, with a possible D match to TRBD2 (5 bases). V dropped 5 bases and J dropped 5 bases, with 14 bases sitting between them. The CDR3 runs 14 residues. CDR1 and CDR2 (germline): ENHRY, SYGVKD. The CDR3 DNA reads as TGTGCCATCAGTCGAGACCAAAGCGGAGATACGCAGTATTTT. Translating it yields CAISRDQSGDTQYF.